Described below is a single T cell receptor (beta chain) sequence and its context. Its target is unknown. This entry comes from a study of long-term antiretroviral therapy in people with HIV. Version v3.0 of the immunoSEQ assay ran at survey level. TCRdb's table, derived via immunoSEQ multiplex PCR, lists solely in-frame clones and lacks some. The top ten hold about 3.4% of the sample, which has some 28,000 clones, 95% seen once. Overall study findings and caveats: ART adherence, viral resistance and therapy changes were not recorded. Clonal populations expanded prior to ART predominated within the repertoire at all time points. Upon ART, diversity increased but remained lower than transplant donor controls. Specimen acquisition occurred between about 2004 and 2017, potentially under older ART regimens.

The source material was unsorted PBMCs, sampled 5.3 years after starting antiretroviral therapy. This clonotype originated in a man aged 45 to 65 with HIV.

This CDR3 reads CASSFDTLLVHEQYF. CDR3 coding DNA: TGTGCCAGCAGCTTCGACACTCTGTTGGTGCACGAGCAGTACTTC. The chain is built from TRBV7-9 and TRBJ2-7; D uncertain. Germline V CDR1 and CDR2: SEHNR, FQNEAQ (reference sequence). The V end was cut by 3 bases, the J end by 5 bases, with 17 bases between. CDR3 length equals 15 residues.